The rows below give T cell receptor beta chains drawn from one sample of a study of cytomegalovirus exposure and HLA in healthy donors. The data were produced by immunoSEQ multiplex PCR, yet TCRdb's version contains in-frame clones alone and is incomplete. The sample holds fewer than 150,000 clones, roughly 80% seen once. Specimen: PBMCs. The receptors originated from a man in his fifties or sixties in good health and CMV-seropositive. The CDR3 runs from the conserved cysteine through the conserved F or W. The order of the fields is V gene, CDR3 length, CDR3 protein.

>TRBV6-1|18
CASSDPRDRGWGNSPLHF
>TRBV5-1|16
CASSRGLAGGMETQYF
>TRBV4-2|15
CASSQDLGGVNEQFF
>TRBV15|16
CATSRDPGTGNEKLFF
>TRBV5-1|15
CASSLYSPNTGELFF
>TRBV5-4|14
CASSHAVNYNEQFF
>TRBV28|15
CASSPTGVSNQPQHF
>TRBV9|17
CASSLDGGGRSNYGYTF
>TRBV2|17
CASSEEGTGGAENEQFF
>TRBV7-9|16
CASSFPGQGNTGELFF
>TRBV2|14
CASRRASENGELFF
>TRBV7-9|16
CASSMSTGQALRGQYF
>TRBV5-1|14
CASSLTGGQETQYF
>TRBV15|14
CATSRPNRAYEQYF
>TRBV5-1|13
CASSLDLYNEQFF